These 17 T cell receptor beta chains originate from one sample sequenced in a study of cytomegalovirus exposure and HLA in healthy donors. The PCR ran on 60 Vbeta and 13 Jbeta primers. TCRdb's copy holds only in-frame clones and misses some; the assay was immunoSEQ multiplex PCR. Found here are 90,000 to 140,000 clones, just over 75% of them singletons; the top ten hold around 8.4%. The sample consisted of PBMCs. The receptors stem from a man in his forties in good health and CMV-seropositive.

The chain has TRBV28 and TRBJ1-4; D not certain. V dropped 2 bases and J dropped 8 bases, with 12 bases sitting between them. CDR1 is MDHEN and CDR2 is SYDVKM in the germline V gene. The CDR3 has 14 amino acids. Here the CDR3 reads CASSLTGSGEKLFF. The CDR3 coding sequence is TGTGCCAGCAGTTTAACCGGGAGCGGGGAAAAACTGTTTTTT.

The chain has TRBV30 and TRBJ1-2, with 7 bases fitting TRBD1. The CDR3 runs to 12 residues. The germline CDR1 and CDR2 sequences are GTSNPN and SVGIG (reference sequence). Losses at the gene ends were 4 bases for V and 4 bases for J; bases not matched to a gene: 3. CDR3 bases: TGTGCCTGGACTACAGGGGCCTATGGCTACACCTTC. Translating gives CAWTTGAYGYTF.

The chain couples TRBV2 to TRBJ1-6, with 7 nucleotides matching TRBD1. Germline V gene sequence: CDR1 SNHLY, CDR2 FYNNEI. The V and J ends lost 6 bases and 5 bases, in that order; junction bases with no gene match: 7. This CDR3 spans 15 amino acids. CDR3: CASSQQGQNNSPLHF. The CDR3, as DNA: TGTGCCAGCAGCCAGCAGGGACAGAATAATTCACCCCTCCACTTT.

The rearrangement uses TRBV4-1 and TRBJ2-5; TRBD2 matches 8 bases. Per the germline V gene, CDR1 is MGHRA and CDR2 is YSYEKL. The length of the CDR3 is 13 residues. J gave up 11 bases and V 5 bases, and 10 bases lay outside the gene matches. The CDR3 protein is CASSDTGGEEQYF. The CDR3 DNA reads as TGCGCCAGCAGCGACACCGGGGGGGAGGAGCAGTACTTC.

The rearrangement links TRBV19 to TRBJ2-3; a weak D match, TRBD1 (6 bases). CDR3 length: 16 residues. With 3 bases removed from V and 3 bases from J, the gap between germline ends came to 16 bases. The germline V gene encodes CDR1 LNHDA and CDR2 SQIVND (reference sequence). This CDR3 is CASSIRPGHRTDTQYF. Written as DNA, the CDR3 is TGTGCCAGTAGTATCCGACCGGGACACAGAACAGATACGCAGTATTTT.

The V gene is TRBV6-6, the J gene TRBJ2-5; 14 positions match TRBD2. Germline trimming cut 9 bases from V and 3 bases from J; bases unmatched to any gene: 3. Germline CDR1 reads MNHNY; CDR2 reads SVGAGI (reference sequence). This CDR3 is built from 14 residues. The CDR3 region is CARLTSGREETQYF. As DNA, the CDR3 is TGTGCCAGACTGACTAGCGGGAGGGAAGAGACCCAGTACTTC.

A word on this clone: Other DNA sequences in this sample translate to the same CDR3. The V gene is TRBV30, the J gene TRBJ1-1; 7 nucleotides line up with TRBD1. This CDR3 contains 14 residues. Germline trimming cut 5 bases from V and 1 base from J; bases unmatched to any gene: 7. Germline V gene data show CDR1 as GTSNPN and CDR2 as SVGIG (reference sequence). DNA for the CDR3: TGTGCCTGGGTCAGGGCAGGGGGGAACACTGAAGCTTTCTTT. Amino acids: CAWVRAGGNTEAFF.

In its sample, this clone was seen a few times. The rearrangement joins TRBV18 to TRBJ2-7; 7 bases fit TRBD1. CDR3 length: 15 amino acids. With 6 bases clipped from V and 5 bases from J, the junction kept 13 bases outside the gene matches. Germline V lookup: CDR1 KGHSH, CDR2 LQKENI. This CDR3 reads CASSPAGTATNEQYF. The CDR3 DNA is TGTGCCAGCTCTCCTGCCGGGACAGCAACCAACGAGCAGTACTTC.

CDR3 nucleotides: TGTGCCAGCAGTGAAGCCCAGGGTGGTCGCTATGGCTACACCTTC. This encodes CASSEAQGGRYGYTF. The chain is built from TRBV6-1 and TRBJ1-2; a possible D gene is TRBD1 (5 bases). Per germline, CDR1 MNHNS and CDR2 SASEGT. The CDR3 sequence is 15 residues long. V lost 0 bases, J lost 4 bases, and 12 bases lay in between.

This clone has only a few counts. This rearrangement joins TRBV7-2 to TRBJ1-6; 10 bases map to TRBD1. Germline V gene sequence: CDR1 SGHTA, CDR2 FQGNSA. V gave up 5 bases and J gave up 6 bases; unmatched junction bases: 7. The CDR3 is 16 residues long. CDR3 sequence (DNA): TGTGCCAGCAGCCGAACAGACAGGGGGCCTAATTCACCCCTCCACTTT. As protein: CASSRTDRGPNSPLHF.

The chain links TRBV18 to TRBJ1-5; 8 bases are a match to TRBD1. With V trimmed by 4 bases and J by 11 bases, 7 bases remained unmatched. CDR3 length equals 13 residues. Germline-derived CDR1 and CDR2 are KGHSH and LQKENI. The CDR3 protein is CASSRGQANAQHF. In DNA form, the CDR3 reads TGTGCCAGCTCACGGGGACAGGCTAATGCCCAGCATTTT.

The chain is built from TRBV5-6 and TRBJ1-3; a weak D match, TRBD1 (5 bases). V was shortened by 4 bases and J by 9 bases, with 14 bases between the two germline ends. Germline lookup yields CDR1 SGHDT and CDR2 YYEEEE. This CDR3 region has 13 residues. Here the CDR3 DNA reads TGTGCCAGCAGCCCGGCCGGGGGTGGCACCATATATTTT. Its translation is CASSPAGGGTIYF.

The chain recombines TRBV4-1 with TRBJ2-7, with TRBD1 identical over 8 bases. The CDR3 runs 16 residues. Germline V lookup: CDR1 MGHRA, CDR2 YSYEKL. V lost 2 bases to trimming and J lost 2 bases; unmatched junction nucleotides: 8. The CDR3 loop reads CASSQLSRTGTYEQYF. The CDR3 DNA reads TGCGCCAGCAGCCAACTCTCCCGGACAGGGACCTACGAGCAGTACTTC.

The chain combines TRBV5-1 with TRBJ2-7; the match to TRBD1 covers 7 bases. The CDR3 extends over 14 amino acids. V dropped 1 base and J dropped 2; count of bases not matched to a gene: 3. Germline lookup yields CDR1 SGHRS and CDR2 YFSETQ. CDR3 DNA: TGCGCCAGCAGCTTGACCCAGGGGGCCTACGAGCAGTACTTC. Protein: CASSLTQGAYEQYF. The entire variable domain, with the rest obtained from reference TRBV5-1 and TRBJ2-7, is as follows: KAGVTQTPRYLIKTRGQQVTLSCSPISGHRSVSWYQQTPGQGLQFLFEYFSETQRNKGNFPGRFSGRQFSNSRSEMNVSTLELGDSALYLCASSLTQGAYEQYFGPGTRLTVT.

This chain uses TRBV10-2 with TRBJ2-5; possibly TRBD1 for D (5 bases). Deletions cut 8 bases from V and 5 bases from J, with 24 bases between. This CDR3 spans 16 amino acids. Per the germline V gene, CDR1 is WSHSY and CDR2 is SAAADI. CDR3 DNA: TGCGCCAGCGCCCAAGTGAGGTCAGGGTTACAGGAGACCCAGTACTTC. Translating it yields CASAQVRSGLQETQYF.

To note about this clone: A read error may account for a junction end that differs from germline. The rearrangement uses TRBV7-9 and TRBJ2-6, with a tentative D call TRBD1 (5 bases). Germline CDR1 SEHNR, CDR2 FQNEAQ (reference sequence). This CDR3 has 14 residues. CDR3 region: CASSPPSGANGLTF. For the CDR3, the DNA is TGTGCCAGCAGCCCCCCCTCTGGGGCCAACGGCCTGACTTTC.

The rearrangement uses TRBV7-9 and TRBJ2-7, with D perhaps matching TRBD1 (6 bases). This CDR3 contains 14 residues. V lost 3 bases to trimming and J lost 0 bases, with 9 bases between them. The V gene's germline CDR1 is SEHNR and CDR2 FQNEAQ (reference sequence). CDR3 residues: CASSFQGSSYEQYF. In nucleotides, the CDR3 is TGTGCCAGCAGCTTTCAGGGGAGCTCCTACGAGCAGTACTTC. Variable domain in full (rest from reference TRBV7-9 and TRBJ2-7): DTGVSQNPRHKITKRGQNVTFRCDPISEHNRLYWYRQTLGQGPEFLTYFQNEAQLEKSRLLSDRFSAERPKGSFSTLEIQRTEQGDSAMYLCASSFQGSSYEQYFGPGTRLTVT.